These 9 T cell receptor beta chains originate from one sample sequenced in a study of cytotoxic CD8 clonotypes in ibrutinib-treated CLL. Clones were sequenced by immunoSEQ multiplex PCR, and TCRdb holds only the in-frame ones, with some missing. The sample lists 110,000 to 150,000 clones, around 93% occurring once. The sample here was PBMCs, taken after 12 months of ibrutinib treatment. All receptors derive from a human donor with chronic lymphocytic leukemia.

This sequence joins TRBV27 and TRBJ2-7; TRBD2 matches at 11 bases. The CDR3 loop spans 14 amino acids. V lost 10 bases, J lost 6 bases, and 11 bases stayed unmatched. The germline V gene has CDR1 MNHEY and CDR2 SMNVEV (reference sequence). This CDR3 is CANLSGRAVSEQYF. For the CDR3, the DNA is TGTGCCAACCTTAGCGGGAGGGCAGTTTCCGAGCAGTACTTC.

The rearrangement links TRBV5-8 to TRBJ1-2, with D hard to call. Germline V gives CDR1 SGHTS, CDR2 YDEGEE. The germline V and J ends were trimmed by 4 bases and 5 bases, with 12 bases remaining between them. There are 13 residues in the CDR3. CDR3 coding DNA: TGTGCCAGCAGCACGGGATTCTGGTATGGCTACACCTTC. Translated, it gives CASSTGFWYGYTF.

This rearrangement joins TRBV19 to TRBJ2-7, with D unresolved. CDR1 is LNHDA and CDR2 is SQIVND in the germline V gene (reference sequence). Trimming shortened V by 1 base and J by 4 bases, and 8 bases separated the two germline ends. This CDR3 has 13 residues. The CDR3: CASSIGSRYEQYF. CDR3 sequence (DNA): TGTGCCAGTAGTATAGGGTCCAGATACGAGCAGTACTTC.

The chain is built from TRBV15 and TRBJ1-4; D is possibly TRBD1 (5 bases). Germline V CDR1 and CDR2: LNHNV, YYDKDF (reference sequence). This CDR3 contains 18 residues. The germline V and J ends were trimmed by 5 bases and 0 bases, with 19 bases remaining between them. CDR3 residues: CATSGVFDSSATNEKLFF. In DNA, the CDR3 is TGTGCCACCAGCGGCGTTTTTGACAGCTCTGCAACTAATGAAAAACTGTTTTTT.

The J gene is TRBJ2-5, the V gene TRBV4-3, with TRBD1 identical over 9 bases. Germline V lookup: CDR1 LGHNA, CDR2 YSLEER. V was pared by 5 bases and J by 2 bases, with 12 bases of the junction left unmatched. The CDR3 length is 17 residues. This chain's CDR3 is CASSSQSDRGFQETQYF. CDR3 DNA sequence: TGCGCCAGCAGCTCCCAATCGGACAGGGGTTTTCAAGAGACCCAGTACTTC.

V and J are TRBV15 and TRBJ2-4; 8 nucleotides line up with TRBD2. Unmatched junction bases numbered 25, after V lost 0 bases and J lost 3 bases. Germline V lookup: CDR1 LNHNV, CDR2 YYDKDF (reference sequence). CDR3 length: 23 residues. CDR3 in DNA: TGTGCCACCAGCAGAGATCTTAGACTGACTAGCGCGATTGGGGGGGCGGTCAAAAACATTCAGTACTTC. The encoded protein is CATSRDLRLTSAIGGAVKNIQYF.

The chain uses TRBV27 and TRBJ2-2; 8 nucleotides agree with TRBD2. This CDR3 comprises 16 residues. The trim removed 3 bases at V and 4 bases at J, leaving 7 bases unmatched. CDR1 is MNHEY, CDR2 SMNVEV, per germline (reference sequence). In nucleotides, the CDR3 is TGTGCCAGCAGTTTCGGTTATCGGGGGGGCACCGGGGAGCTGTTTTTT. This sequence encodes CASSFGYRGGTGELFF.

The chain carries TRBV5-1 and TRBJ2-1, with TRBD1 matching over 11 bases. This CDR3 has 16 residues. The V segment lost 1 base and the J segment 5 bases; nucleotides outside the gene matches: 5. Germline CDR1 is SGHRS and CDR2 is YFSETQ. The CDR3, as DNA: TGCGCCAGCAGCTTGTGGGGACAGGGGGGTGACAATGAGCAGTTCTTC. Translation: CASSLWGQGGDNEQFF.

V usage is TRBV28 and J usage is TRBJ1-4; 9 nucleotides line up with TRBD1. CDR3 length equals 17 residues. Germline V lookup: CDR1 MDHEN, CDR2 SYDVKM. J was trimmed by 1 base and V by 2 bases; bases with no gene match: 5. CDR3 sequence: CASSLTGGERTNEKLFF. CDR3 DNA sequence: TGTGCCAGCAGTTTAACAGGGGGCGAGAGAACTAATGAAAAACTGTTTTTT.